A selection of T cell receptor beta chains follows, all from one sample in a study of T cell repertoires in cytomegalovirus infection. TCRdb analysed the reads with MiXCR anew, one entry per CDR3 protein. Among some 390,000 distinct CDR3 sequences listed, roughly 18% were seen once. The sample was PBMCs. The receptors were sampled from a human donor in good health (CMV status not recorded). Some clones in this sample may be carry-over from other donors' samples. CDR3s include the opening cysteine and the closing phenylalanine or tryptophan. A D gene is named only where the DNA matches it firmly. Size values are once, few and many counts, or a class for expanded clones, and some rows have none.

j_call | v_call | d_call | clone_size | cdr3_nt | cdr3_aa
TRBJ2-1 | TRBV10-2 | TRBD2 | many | TGCGCCAGCAGTCCTGGCGGGAGCGGGAATGAGCAGTTCTTC | CASSPGGSGNEQFF
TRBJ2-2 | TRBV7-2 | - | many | TGTGCCAGCAGCTTTGGGCAGTACACCGGGGAGCTGTTTTTT | CASSFGQYTGELFF
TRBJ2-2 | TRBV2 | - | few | TGTGCCAGCAGCCAGGGGTCTAGCCCGCGAGGCACCGGGGAGCTGTTTTTT | CASSQGSSPRGTGELFF
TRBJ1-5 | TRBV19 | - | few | TGTGCCAGTAGTATAGCTGGGGAGCATCAGCCCCAGCATTTT | CASSIAGEHQPQHF
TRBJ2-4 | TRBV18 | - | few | TGTGCCAGCTCACCACAGAGGCCGACGGGGTCGGTGGTCAACATTCAGTACTTC | CASSPQRPTGSVVNIQYF
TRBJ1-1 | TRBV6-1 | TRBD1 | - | TGTGCCAGCAGTAGAAGTACGAGGGGGCGAGGAGCTGAAGCTTTCTTT | CASSRSTRGRGAEAFF
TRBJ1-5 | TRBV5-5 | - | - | TGTGCCAGCAGCTTGGGGGGGGTCGTACCCAATCAGCCCCAGCATTTT | CASSLGGVVPNQPQHF
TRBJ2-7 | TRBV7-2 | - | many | TGTGCCAGCAGCTTAGTACCTACCGGACCACTATACGAGCAGTACTTC | CASSLVPTGPLYEQYF
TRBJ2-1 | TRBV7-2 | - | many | TGTGCCAGCAGCTTAGTTGGGGGGGGGCTTTACAATGAGCAGTTCTTC | CASSLVGGGLYNEQFF
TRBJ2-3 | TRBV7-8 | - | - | TGTGCCAGCACCACGCGGGGTACTGCGGATACGCAGTATTTT | CASTTRGTADTQYF
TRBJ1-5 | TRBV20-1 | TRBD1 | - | TGCAGTGCCCTGGGACAGGGCGAACAGCCCCAGCATTTT | CSALGQGEQPQHF
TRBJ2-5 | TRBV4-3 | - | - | TGCGCCAGCAGCCAAGGATGGGGGCCGCGGGAGACCCAGTACTTC | CASSQGWGPRETQYF
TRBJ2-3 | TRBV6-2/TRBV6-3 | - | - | TGTGCCAGCAGCTACCCCCCCGGACTAACCCGTCTGTATTTT | CASSYPPGLTRLYF
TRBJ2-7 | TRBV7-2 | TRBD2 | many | TGTGCCAGCAGCTTACGGACGACTAGCGGGAGCTCCTACGAGCAGTACTTC | CASSLRTTSGSSYEQYF
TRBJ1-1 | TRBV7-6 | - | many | TGTGCCAGCAGCGAGCGTGGCACTGACACTGAAGCTTTCTTT | CASSERGTDTEAFF
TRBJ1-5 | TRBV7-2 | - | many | TGTGCCAGCAGCTTAGCGGGCACGGGGTCGGGGCCCCAGCATTTT | CASSLAGTGSGPQHF
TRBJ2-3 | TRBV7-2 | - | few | TGTGCCAGCAGCTCCTGGAGCGGGAGCACAGATACGCAGTATTTT | CASSSWSGSTDTQYF
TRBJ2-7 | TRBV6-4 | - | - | TGTGCCAGCAGTGACTCTGGGACACGACCCTACGAGCAGTACTTC | CASSDSGTRPYEQYF
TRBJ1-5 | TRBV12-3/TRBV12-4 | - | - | TGTGCCAGCAGTTTCCAACTAGGGCCCCAGCATTTT | CASSFQLGPQHF
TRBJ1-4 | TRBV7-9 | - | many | TGTGCCAGCAGCCCATTAGGGGAAAAACTGTTTTTT | CASSPLGEKLFF
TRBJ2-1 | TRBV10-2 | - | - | TGCGCCAGCAGTGAAAGGATCGGGCGGGGTGAGCAGTTCTTC | CASSERIGRGEQFF
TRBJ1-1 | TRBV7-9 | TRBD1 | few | TGTGCCAGCAGCTTAGCCCGACAGGGGCGGACTGAAGCTTTCTTT | CASSLARQGRTEAFF
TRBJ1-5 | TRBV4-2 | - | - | TGTGCCAGCAGCTTTAGGGGGGGGCCCCAGCATTTT | CASSFRGGPQHF
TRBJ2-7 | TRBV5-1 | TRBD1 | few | TGCGCCAGCAGCTCGGGACAGGGGTCCTTCGTCGAGCAGTACTTC | CASSSGQGSFVEQYF
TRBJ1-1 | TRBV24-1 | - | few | TGTGCCACCAGTGATTTTAGGCAGGGGAAGGTGGTAGCTGAAGCTTTCTTT | CATSDFRQGKVVAEAFF
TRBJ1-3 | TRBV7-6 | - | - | TGTGCCAGCAGCCCTCGGCAGGGCGGAAACACCATATATTTT | CASSPRQGGNTIYF